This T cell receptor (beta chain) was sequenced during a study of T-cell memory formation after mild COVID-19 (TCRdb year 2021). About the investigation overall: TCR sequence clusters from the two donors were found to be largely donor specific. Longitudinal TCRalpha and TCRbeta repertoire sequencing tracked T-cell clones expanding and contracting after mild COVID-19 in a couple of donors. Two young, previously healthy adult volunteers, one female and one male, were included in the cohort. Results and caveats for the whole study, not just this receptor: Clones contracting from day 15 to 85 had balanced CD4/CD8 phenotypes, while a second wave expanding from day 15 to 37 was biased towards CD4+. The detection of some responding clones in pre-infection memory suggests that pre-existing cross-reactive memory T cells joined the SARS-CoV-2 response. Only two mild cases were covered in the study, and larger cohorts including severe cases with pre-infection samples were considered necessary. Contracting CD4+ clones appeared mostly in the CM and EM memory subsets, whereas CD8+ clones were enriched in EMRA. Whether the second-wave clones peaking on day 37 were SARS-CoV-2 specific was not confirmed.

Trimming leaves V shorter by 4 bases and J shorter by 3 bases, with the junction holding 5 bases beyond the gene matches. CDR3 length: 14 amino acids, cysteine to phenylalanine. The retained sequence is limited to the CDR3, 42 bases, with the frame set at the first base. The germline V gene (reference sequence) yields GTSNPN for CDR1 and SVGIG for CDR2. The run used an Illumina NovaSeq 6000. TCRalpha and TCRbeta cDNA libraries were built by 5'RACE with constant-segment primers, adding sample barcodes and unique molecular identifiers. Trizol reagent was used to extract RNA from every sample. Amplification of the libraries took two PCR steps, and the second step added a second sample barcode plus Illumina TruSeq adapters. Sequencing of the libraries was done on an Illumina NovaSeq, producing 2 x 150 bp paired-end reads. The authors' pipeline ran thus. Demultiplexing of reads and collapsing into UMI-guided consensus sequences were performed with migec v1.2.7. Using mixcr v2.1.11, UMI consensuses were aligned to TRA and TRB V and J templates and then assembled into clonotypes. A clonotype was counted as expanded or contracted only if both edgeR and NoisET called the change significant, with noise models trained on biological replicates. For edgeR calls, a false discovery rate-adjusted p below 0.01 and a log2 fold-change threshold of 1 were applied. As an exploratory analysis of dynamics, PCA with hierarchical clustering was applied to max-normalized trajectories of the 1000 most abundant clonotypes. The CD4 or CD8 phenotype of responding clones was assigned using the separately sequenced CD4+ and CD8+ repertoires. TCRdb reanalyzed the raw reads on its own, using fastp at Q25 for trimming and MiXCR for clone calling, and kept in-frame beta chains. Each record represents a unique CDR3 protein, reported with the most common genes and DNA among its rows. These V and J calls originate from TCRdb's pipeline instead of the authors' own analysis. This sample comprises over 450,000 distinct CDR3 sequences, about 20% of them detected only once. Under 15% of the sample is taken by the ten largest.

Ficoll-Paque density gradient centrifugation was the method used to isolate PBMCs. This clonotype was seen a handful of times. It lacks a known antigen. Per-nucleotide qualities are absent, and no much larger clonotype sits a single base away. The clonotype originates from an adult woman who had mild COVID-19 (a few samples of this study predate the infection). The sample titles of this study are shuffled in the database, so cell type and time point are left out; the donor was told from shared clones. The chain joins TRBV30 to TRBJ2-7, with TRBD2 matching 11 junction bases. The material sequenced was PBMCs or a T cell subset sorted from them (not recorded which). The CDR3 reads CAWNPGLADYEQYF. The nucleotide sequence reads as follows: TGTGCCTGGAATCCGGGACTAGCGGACTACGAGCAGTACTTC.